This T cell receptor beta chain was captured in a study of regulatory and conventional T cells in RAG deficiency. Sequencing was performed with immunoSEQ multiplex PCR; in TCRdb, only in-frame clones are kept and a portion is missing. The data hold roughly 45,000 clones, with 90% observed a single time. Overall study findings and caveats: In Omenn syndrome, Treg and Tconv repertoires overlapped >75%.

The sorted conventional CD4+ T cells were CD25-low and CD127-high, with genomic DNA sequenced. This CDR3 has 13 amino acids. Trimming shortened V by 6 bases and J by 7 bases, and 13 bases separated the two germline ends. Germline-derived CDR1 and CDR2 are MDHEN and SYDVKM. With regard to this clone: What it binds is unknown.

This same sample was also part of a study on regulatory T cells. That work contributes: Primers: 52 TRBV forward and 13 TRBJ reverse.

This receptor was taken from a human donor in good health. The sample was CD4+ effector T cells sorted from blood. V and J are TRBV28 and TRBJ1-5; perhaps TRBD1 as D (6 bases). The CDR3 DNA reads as TGTGCCAGCAGCCTACAGGGTCGGCAGCCCCAGCATTTT. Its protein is CASSLQGRQPQHF.